This TCR beta chain derives from a study of blood T cell repertoires in COVID-19. Self-reported history from a screening survey and questionnaire set each donor's cohort. Cohort 3 donors counted as recovered after two negative PCRs, clearance, or resolved symptoms. CDR3 size: 15 residues. The germline CDR1 and CDR2 sequences are MDHEN and SYDVKM. The data were produced by immunoSEQ multiplex PCR, yet TCRdb's version contains in-frame clones alone and is incomplete. The table records over 250,000 clones, around 87% of them present only once. Concerning this clone itself: The junction departs from germline at one end; a sequencing error may be responsible.

This sequence was found in a woman aged 30 to 39 who had recovered from COVID-19. Material: PBMCs or T cells enriched from blood (not recorded which). V gene TRBV28 combines with J gene TRBJ2-7, with 10 bases aligning to TRBD1. The CDR3 coding sequence is TGTGCCAACTTCCGGGACAGGGGAGGAGGATCGTCACCGACCTTC. Translating it yields CANFRDRGGGSSPTF.